The present TCR beta chain was sequenced within a study of blood T cell repertoires in COVID-19 (dated by TCRdb to about 2020). General notes on the study: Samples from collaborators originated in the United States, Italy and Spain and spanned both the acute and convalescent phases of COVID-19. The material from the prospective study consisted of cDNA or gDNA derived from T cells, B-cell-depleted T cells, or PBMCs. The dataset comprised deeply sampled blood TCRbeta repertoires from subjects exposed to, actively infected with, or recovered from COVID-19. The repertoires were made available in a free public database intended to serve as a resource for research on the immune response to SARS-CoV-2. The samples were drawn from two sources: the first 160 participants of the ongoing ImmuneRACE study, and 950 to 1,500 subjects contributed by 6 global collaborators. Nearly every sample came with metadata listing a de-identified subject ID, COVID-19 status, age in years and sex. Where HLA class I and class II types were available, the types were taken from metadata supplied by the sample provider, not from assay-based typing.

Participants in the prospective study were enrolled through a virtual design, were aged roughly 18 to 100 years, and lived in 24 United States geographic areas. In the prospective study, cohorts were assigned on the basis of participant-reported clinical history obtained from a screening survey and a study questionnaire. In the prospective study, mobile phlebotomists collected whole blood, serum and a nasopharyngeal or oropharyngeal swab from each participant. Participants in the prospective study had the option to provide additional blood draws and questionnaires over an approximately 2-month period. Before DNA extraction, blood samples from the prospective study were shipped at room temperature or frozen. Unmatched junction bases come to 3, with V trimmed by 0 bases and J by 4 bases. The CDR3, cysteine through phenylalanine, is 14 amino acids long. The CDR3 DNA has 42 bases and is translated from base 1. CDR1 and CDR2 are read off the germline V gene as SGDLS and YYNGEE.

Beyond this particular receptor, the publication reports: The amount of clinical and demographic metadata varied by source and participant and was provided uncurated.

Comments on this clone: No antigen is known for it. Base qualities are not recorded, but no much larger clone differs from it by a single base.

TCRbeta CDR3 regions were amplified from genomic DNA using the immunoSEQ Assay, a bias-controlled multiplex PCR. For the original study's pipeline: The number of nucleated cells in each sample was estimated from the amplification of reference gene primers within the assay. Sequence reads were collapsed and filtered to measure the absolute abundance of every unique TCRbeta CDR3 rearrangement. Productive Simpson clonality was computed per sample as the square root of Simpson's diversity index over productive rearrangements. TCRdb mirrors the immuneACCESS table, restricted to in-frame sequences. Some clones are absent from its copies; in checked studies, under half trace to an unresolved V gene, and the reason for the others is unknown. V and J calls and clone size are those listed in that table; D and trimming were worked out from the DNA. Recorded for this sample are around 200,000 clones; roughly 86% of them occurred a single time. About 5.6% of the sample is in the top ten clones.

This clonotype was sampled from a man in his forties with acute COVID-19. The sequenced sample was PBMCs or T cells enriched from blood (not recorded which). In this chain, TRBV9 is recombined with TRBJ1-1; 7 bases in the middle match TRBD1. The sequence in DNA is TGTGCCAGCAGCGTAGAGGGACAGTTCACTGAAGCTTTCTTT. Translation gives CASSVEGQFTEAFF.